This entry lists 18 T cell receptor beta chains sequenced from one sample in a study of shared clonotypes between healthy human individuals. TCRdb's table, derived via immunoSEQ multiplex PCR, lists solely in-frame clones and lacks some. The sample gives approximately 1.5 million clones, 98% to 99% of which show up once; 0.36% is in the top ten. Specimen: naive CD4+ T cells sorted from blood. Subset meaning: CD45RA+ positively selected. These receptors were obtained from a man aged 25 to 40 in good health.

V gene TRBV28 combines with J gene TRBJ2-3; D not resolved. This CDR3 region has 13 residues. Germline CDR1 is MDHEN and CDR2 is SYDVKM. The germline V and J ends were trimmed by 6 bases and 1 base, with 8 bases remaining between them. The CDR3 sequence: CASRGQGTDTQYF. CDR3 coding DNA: TGTGCCAGCAGGGGCCAAGGCACAGATACGCAGTATTTT.

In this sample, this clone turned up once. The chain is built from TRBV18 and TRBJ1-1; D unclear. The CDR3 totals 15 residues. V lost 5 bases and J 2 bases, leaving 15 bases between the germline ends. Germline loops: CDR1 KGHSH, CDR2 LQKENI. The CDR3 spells CASSGLTGFNTEAFF. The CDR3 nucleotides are TGTGCCAGCTCAGGGCTAACGGGATTTAACACTGAAGCTTTCTTT.

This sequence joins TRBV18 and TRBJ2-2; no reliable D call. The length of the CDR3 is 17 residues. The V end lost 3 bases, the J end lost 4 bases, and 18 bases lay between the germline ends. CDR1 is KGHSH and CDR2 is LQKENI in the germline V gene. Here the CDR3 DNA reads TGTGCCAGCTCACCGAAAAGTAAGGCAGGAAGCACCGGGGAGCTGTTTTTT. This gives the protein CASSPKSKAGSTGELFF.

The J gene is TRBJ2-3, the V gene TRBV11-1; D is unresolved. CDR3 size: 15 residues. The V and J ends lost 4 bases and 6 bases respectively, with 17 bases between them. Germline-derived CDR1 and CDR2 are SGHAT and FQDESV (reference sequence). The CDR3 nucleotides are TGTGCCAGCAGCTCCTTCGTTAGGTTCGGGGATACGCAGTATTTT. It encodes CASSSFVRFGDTQYF.

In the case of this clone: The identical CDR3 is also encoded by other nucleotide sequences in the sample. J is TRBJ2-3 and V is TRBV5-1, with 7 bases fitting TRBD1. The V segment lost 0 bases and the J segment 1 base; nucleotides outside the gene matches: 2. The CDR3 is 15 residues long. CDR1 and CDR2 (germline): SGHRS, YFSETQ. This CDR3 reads CASSLGTGGTDTQYF. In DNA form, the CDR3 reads TGCGCCAGCAGCTTGGGTACAGGGGGCACAGATACGCAGTATTTT.

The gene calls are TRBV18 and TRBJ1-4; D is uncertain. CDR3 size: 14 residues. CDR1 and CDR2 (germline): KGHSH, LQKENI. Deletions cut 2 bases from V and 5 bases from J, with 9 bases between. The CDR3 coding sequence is TGTGCCAGCTCACCAGGACGGGCCAATGAAAAACTGTTTTTT. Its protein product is CASSPGRANEKLFF.

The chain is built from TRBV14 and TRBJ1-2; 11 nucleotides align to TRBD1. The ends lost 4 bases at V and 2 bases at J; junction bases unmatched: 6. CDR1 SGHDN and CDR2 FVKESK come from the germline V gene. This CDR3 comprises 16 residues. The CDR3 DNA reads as TGTGCCAGCAGCCCTAGCCGGGACAGGGGGAACTATGGCTACACCTTC. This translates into CASSPSRDRGNYGYTF.

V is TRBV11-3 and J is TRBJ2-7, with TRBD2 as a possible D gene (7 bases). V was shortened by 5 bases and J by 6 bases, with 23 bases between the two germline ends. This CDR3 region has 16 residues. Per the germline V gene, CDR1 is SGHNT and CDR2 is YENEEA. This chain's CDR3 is CASSPGGGDGLIEQYF. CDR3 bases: TGTGCCAGCAGCCCGGGCGGGGGCGATGGTCTGATCGAGCAGTACTTC. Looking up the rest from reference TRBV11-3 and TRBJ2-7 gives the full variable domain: EAGVVQSPRYKIIEKKQPVAFWCNPISGHNTLYWYLQNLGQGPELLIRYENEEAVDDSQLPKDRFSAERLKGVDSTLKIQPAELGDSAVYLCASSPGGGDGLIEQYFGPGTRLTVT.

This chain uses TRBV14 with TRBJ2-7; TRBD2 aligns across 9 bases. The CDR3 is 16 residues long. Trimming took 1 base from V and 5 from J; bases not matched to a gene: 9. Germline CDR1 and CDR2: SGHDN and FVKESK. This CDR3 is CASSQVWAGGPDEQYF. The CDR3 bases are TGTGCCAGCAGCCAAGTCTGGGCGGGAGGGCCGGACGAGCAGTACTTC.

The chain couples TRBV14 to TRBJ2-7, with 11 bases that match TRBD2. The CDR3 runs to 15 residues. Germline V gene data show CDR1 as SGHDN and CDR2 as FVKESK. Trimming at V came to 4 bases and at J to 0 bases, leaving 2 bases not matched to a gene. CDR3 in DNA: TGTGCCAGCAGCCTAGCGGGAGGGCCCTCCTACGAGCAGTACTTC. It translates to CASSLAGGPSYEQYF.

The CDR3 region is CSALPSGSRYNEQFF. DNA of the CDR3: TGCAGCGCCCTGCCTAGCGGGAGTCGGTACAATGAGCAGTTCTTC. The chain uses TRBV29-1 and TRBJ2-1, with 10 bases identical to TRBD2. Germline V gene data show CDR1 as SQVTM and CDR2 as ANQGSEA. This CDR3 has 15 amino acids. Trimming at V came to 7 bases and at J to 4 bases, leaving 10 bases not matched to a gene.

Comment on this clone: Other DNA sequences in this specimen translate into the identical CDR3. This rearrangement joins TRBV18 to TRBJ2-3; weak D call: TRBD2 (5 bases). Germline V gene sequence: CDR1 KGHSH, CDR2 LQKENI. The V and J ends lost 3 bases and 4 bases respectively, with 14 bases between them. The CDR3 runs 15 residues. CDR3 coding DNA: TGTGCCAGCTCACCCCCATCGGGGTCCGCAGATACGCAGTATTTT. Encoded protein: CASSPPSGSADTQYF.

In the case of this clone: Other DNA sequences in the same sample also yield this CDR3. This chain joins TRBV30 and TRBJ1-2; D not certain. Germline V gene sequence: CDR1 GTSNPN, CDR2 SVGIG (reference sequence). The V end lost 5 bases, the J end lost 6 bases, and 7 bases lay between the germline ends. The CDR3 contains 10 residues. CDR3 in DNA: TGTGCCTGGTCGGGTAATGGCTACACCTTC. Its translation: CAWSGNGYTF.

In DNA form, the CDR3 reads TGCAGCGTTGTCGGTCAGGGGGACACTGAAGCTTTCTTT. Amino acids: CSVVGQGDTEAFF. The chain carries TRBV29-1 and TRBJ1-1; 7 positions agree with TRBD1. CDR3 length: 13 amino acids. In germline, CDR1 is SQVTM, CDR2 ANQGSEA. Trimming at V came to 4 bases and at J to 3 bases, leaving 5 bases not matched to a gene. The full variable domain, with the rest looked up from reference TRBV29-1 and TRBJ1-1, is SAVISQKPSRDICQRGTSLTIQCQVDSQVTMMFWYRQQPGQSLTLIATANQGSEATYESGFVIDKFPISRPNLTFSTLTVSNMSPEDSSIYLCSVVGQGDTEAFFGQGTRLTVV.

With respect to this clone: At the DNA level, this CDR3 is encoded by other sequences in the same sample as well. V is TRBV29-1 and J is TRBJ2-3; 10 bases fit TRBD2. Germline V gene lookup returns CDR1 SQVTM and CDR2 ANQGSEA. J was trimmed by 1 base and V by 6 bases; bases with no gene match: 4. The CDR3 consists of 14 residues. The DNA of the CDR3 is TGCAGCGTCGCCGGGACTAGCGGCACAGATACGCAGTATTTT. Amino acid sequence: CSVAGTSGTDTQYF.

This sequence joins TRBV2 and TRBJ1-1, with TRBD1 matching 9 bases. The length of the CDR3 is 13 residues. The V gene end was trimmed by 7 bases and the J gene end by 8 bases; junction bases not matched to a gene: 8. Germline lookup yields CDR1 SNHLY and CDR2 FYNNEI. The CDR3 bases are TGTGCCAGCATAACAGGGGGCTGGATAGAAGCTTTCTTT. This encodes CASITGGWIEAFF.

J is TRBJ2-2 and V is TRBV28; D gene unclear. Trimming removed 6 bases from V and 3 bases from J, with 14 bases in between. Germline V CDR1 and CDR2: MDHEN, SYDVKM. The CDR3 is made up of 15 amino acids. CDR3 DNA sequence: TGTGCCAGCAGATTTGCAGGTGGCGACACCGGGGAGCTGTTTTTT. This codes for CASRFAGGDTGELFF.

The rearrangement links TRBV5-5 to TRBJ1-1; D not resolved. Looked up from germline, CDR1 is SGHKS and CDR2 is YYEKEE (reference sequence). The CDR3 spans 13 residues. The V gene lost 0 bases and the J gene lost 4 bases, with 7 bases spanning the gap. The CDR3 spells CASSLAAITEAFF. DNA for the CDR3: TGTGCCAGCAGCTTGGCGGCCATCACTGAAGCTTTCTTT.